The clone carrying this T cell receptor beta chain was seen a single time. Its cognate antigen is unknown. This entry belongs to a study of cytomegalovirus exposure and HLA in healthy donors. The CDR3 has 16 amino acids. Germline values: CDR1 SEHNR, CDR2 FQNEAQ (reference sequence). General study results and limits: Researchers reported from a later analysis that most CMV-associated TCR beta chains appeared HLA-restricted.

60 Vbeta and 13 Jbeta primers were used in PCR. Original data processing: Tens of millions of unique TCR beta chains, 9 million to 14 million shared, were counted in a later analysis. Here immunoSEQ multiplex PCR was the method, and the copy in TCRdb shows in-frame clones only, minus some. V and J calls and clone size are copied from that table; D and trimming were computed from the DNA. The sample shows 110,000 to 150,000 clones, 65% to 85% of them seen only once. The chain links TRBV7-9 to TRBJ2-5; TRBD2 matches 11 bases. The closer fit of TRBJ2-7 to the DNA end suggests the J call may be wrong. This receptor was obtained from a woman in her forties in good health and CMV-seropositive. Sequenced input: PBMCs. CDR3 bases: TGTGCCAGCAGCCCCCGGGTAGCGGGAGGGCCCTACGAGCAGTACTTC. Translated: CASSPRVAGGPYEQYF.